This TCR beta chain was observed in a study of blood T cell repertoires in COVID-19. For the study at large: COVID-19 samples, acute and convalescent, were from the United States, Italy and Spain. T cells, B-cell-depleted T cells, or PBMCs supplied cDNA or gDNA.

Original processing methods: The assay estimated nucleated cells by amplifying reference gene primers. Clones were read by immunoSEQ multiplex PCR, and TCRdb kept only the in-frame ones, dropping some. V, J and clone size are those of that table, while D and trimming were read from the DNA. This table has some 90,000 clones, 86% appearing once. This CDR3 contains 16 residues. V shed 1 base and J 5 bases; nucleotides not matched to a gene: 7. Germline V lookup: CDR1 LGHNA, CDR2 YSLEER. This sequence was found in a human donor in a cohort sampled during active COVID-19. The gene calls are TRBV4-3 and TRBJ2-2; 7 bases align to TRBD1. The sequencing sample was made of peripheral blood. This chain's CDR3 is CASSQGNRGVTGELFF. The CDR3 DNA reads TGCGCCAGCAGCCAAGGGAACAGGGGAGTAACCGGGGAGCTGTTTTTT.